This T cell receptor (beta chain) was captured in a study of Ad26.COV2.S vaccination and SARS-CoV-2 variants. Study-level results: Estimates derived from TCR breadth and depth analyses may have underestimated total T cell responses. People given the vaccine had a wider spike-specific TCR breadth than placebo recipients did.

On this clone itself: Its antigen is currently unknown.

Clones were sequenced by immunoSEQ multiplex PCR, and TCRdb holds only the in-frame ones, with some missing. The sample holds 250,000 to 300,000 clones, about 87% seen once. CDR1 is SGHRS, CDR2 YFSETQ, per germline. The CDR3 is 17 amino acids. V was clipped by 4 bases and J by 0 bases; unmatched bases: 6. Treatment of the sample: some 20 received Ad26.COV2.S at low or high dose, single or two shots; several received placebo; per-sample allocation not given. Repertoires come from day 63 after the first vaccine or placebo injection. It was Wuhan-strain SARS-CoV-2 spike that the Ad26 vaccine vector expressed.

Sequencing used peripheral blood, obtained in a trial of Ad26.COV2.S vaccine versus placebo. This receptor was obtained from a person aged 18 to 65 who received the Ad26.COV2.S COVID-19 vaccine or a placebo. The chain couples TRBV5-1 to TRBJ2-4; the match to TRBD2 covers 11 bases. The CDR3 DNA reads TGCGCCAGCAGCCCCTTGACTAGCGGGGTAGCCAAAAACATTCAGTACTTC. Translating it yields CASSPLTSGVAKNIQYF.